This T cell receptor beta chain came from a study of human CD8 memory T cell subsets. The CDR3 sequence is 16 residues long. Germline CDR1 is SGHRS and CDR2 is YFSETQ. Considering frequency, this clonotype is medium-sized. Its antigen is not known. It was negative magnetic separation that enriched the total CD8+ T cells. The authors drew RNA from duplicate vials of 150,000 sorted CD8+ T cells per subset. Study results and caveats: Only a minimal degree of mutual overlap characterized stem-like memory and precursor exhausted T cell repertoires.

UMI-labeled 5' RACE generated the TCR beta libraries. Using the 5' RACE reads, TCRdb records one entry per CDR3 protein without DNA. The specimen's table records some 8,000 distinct CDR3 sequences. The specimen sequenced was CD8+ T cells from PBMCs. This chain connects TRBV5-1 to TRBJ2-7; TCRdb returns TRBD2, unconfirmable since there is no DNA. This clonotype was sampled from a human donor in good health. Here the CDR3 reads CASSLDREGHSYEQYF.